Reported below is one TCR beta chain. Its antigen is unknown. No quality values exist for individual bases; no much larger clone is one base distant. From each donor, a single peripheral blood sample of roughly 0.11 L on average was drawn into heparinised tubes. Naive, central memory, regulatory and stem cell-like memory CD4+ T cells were sorted on a BD FACSAria II using a panel including CD45RO, CCR7, CD25, CD127, CD95 and CD27. All sorted populations exceeded 95% purity. PBMCs were isolated immediately by Lymphoprep density gradient centrifugation and stained directly without culture. So that batch effects would be minimized, each experiment stained and sorted samples in pairs, pairing one healthy donor with one patient. The High Capacity cDNA Reverse Transcription Kit was used to reverse transcribe all of the isolated RNA, meaning that expressed TCRB transcripts were what got sequenced. Naive, central memory and regulatory T cell samples underwent deep immunoSEQ sequencing, averaging around 4 million total reads per sample. After sorted cells were lysed in RLT buffer, RNA was extracted with DNase-treated RNeasy Micro or Mini kits, with the choice depending on cell number. Each cell subset was processed on its own to prevent cross-contamination, while patient and healthy donor samples were processed together. The immunoSEQ multiplex PCR was used to amplify TCRB sequences from cDNA, yielding 87-bp fragments that span the CDR3 region. Sequencing of the amplicons was performed on the Illumina HiSeq platform. As for the authors' bioinformatics: Synthetic template baselines were used to correct PCR bias computationally, reads within Hamming distance 2 were collapsed together, and singletons that could not be merged were discarded. Reads were aligned to IMGT to assign V, D and J genes, CDR3 length, and insertions or deletions at six rearrangement sites. Within each subset, clonotype counts were normalized to the number of sorted cells before true diversity and Gini coefficients were calculated with the tcR R package. Repertoire sharing was quantified using the overlap coefficient calculated on TCRB nucleotide sequences. Out-of-frame TCRB sequences from naive cells were analyzed as a proxy for the pre-selection repertoire. TCRdb provides this immuneACCESS table in a form limited to in-frame rearrangements. Some clones are lacking; in checked studies, under half of them reflect an unresolved V gene, and why the rest are absent is not known. The V and J calls and clone size come from that table; D and trimming were worked out from the DNA. Recorded for this sample are about 700,000 clones; around an eighth of them occurred a single time. The ten largest clones add up to approximately 0.022% of the sample.

The data are from a study of beta chain features in type 1 diabetes (dated by TCRdb to the late 2010s). Some background on the complete study: No differences in mean age, gender distribution, total cell number or subset yield were found between patients and healthy donors. A total of over 90,000,000 sorted cells were examined across all samples, and a strong correlation was observed between cell number per subset and RNA yield. The study compared TCRB repertoires of sorted circulating CD4+ T cell subsets between recently diagnosed type 1 diabetes patients and matched healthy donors. Regulatory and stem cell-like memory subsets were isolated from only 8 patients and about 8 healthy donors, whereas naive and central memory subsets came from all 28 donors.

Overall results and qualifications from the work: PCR might favor shorter templates, but patient and control samples were amplified and corrected together, so any skew would affect both groups equally. In all four CD4+ subsets, TCRB CDR3 length was moderately but significantly shorter in type 1 diabetes patients. Sequencing cDNA rather than genomic DNA could over-represent highly expressing activated cells, although activation and CD3 levels did not differ between groups. At VDJ recombination sites, type 1 diabetes patients had fewer insertions and more deleted nucleotides, which implies abnormalities in thymic rearrangement. Naive, central memory and regulatory TCRB repertoires appeared more similar among patients than among healthy donors. Because small numbers of individuals were included in the HLA sub-analyses, any influence of HLA type on TCRB rearrangement was left unresolved.

The germline V gene provides CDR1 SGHRS and CDR2 YFSETQ. Inclusive of the bounding cysteine and phenylalanine, the CDR3 is 17 residues long. Of the read, only the CDR3 DNA is kept; its 51 bases are in frame from base 1. A distance of 16 bases separates the germline ends of V and J, which lose 0 bases and 1 base respectively. This receptor was identified in a man aged 18-30 years with type 1 diabetes. The sequenced sample consisted of naive CD4+ T cells from blood. This specimen's cell subset or site label, per the study, means: true naive CD4+ T cells. This receptor chain uses TRBV5-1 and TRBJ1-1; no D segment can be confidently identified. The nucleotide sequence is given as TGCGCCAGCAGCTTGGGTGTTTTCGCGACGGGGAACACTGAAGCTTTCTTT. Protein translation: CASSLGVFATGNTEAFF.